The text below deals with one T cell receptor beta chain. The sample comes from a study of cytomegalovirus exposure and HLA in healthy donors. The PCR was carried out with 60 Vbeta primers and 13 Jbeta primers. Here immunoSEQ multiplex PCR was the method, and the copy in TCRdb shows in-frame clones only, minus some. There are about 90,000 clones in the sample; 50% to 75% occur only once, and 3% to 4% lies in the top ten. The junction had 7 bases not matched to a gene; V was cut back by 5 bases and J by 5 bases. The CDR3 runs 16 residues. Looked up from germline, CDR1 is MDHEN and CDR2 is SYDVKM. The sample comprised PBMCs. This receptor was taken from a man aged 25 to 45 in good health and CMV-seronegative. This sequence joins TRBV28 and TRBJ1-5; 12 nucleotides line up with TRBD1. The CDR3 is CASSLPGQGAYQPQHF. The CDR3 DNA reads TGTGCCAGCAGTCTTCCGGGACAGGGGGCTTATCAGCCCCAGCATTTT. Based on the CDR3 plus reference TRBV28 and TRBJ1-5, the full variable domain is DVKVTQSSRYLVKRTGEKVFLECVQDMDHENMFWYRQDPGLGLRLIYFSYDVKMKEKGDIPEGYSVSREKKERFSLILESASTNQTSMYLCASSLPGQGAYQPQHFGDGTRLSIL.